One sample yielded the 30 T cell receptor beta chains listed below, sequenced in a study of vaccination effects on CD4 cells after COVID-19. Clones were sequenced by immunoSEQ multiplex PCR, and TCRdb holds only the in-frame ones, with some missing. The sample lists around 66,000 clones; 70% to 85% were seen once. Subsequent to a culture period of about ten days, CD4+ T cells were isolated. Each person got two doses of an mRNA SARS-CoV-2 vaccine, BNT162b2 or mRNA-1273. Which antigens these TCRs recognize remains unknown. The starting material was CD4+ T cells from PBMCs cultured without peptide, obtained after COVID-19 vaccination. The receptor set was obtained from a human donor who received a COVID-19 vaccine.

This clone was seen more than once but under ten times. In nucleotides, the CDR3 is TGTGCTAGTGGCCGGGGGGAGCTTTACGAGCAGTACGTC. Translating it yields CASGRGELYEQYV. V and J are TRBV12-5 and TRBJ2-7; 7 bases are a match to TRBD2. Germline-derived CDR1 and CDR2 are LGHNT and FRNRAP. V shed 6 bases, J shed 4 bases, and the junction held 6 bases outside the gene matches. The CDR3 totals 13 residues.

In this sample, this clone turned up a few times. V gene TRBV5-4 combines with J gene TRBJ2-3, with D perhaps assigned TRBD1 or TRBD2 (6 bases each). The germline gives CDR1 SGHNT, CDR2 YYREEE (reference sequence). The length of the CDR3 is 13 residues. V dropped 2 bases and J dropped 4 bases, with 8 bases sitting between them. CDR3 sequence reads: CASSFGGPDTQYF. CDR3 sequence (DNA): TGTGCCAGCAGCTTTGGGGGGCCAGATACGCAGTATTTT.

This chain links TRBV5-6 with TRBJ1-5, with D perhaps matching TRBD1 (5 bases). The CDR3 is 15 amino acids. Germline loops: CDR1 SGHDT, CDR2 YYEEEE. V was cut by 0 bases and J by 1 base, with 8 bases left in between. CDR3 bases: TGTGCCAGCAGCTTGGAGGGGCAGAGCAATCAGCCCCAGCATTTT. This codes for CASSLEGQSNQPQHF. The variable domain in full, with the rest retrieved from reference TRBV5-6 and TRBJ1-5, is DAGVTQSPTHLIKTRGQQVTLRCSPKSGHDTVSWYQQALGQGPQFIFQYYEEEERQRGNFPDRFSGHQFPNYSSELNVNALLLGDSALYLCASSLEGQSNQPQHFGDGTRLSIL.

The J gene is TRBJ2-5, the V gene TRBV25-1, with 13 positions matching TRBD2. The germline CDR1 and CDR2 sequences are MGHDK and SYGVNS. The V segment lost 3 bases and the J segment 10 bases; nucleotides outside the gene matches: 2. This CDR3 is built from 13 residues. CDR3 region: CASSEGLAGRQYF. The CDR3 bases are TGTGCCAGCAGTGAGGGACTAGCGGGGCGCCAGTACTTC.

J is TRBJ1-2 and V is TRBV6-5; TRBD1 agrees at 12 bases. The CDR3 runs 15 residues. Germline V gene data show CDR1 as MNHEY and CDR2 as SVGAGI. J gave up 5 bases and V 2 bases, and 3 bases lay outside the gene matches. This chain's CDR3 is CASSYGTGGSYGYTF. CDR3 DNA: TGTGCCAGCAGTTACGGGACAGGGGGCTCGTATGGCTACACCTTC.

This chain connects TRBV21-1 to TRBJ1-5; TRBD1 reflects the table's D call only, with no check against the DNA. TRBV21-1 is noted as a pseudogene. The CDR3 extends over 16 amino acids. CDR3 nucleotide sequence: TGTGCCAGCAGCGGCCGGGACAGGGGGTTAGAACAGCCCCAGCATTTT. Translating gives CASSGRDRGLEQPQHF.

The chain recombines TRBV14 with TRBJ2-2, with 9 positions matching TRBD2. Germline V gene sequence: CDR1 SGHDN, CDR2 FVKESK. The J segment lost 4 bases and the V segment lost 2 bases, leaving 11 bases of the junction unmatched. This CDR3 has 18 residues. The CDR3 is CASSQLAGTLGGTGELFF. As DNA, the CDR3 is TGTGCCAGCAGCCAACTAGCGGGGACCCTCGGTGGCACCGGGGAGCTGTTTTTT. The whole variable domain, remainder taken from reference TRBV14 and TRBJ2-2, is EAGVTQFPSHSVIEKGQTVTLRCDPISGHDNLYWYRRVMGKEIKFLLHFVKESKQDESGMPNNRFLAERTGGTYSTLKVQPAELEDSGVYFCASSQLAGTLGGTGELFFGEGSRLTVL.

The chain links TRBV19 to TRBJ2-1; D is undetermined. The CDR3 loop spans 14 amino acids. From germline, CDR1 is LNHDA and CDR2 SQIVND (reference sequence). Trimming took off 3 bases at V and 5 bases at J, with 11 bases between the two ends. The CDR3: CASSIQYGNNEQFF. CDR3 coding DNA: TGTGCCAGTAGTATTCAGTATGGGAACAATGAGCAGTTCTTC.

The chain carries TRBV7-9 and TRBJ1-5; TRBD1 might be the D (5 bases). Trimming pared 3 bases from V and 1 base from J, leaving 10 bases between. CDR3 length: 15 amino acids. Germline CDR1 is SEHNR and CDR2 is FQNEAQ (reference sequence). Written as DNA, the CDR3 is TGTGCCAGCAGCTTCGGGGGTGGGAGCAATCAGCCCCAGCATTTT. Translated: CASSFGGGSNQPQHF.

The chain recombines TRBV11-1 with TRBJ2-4; 7 bases line up with TRBD2. CDR3 length: 16 residues. Germline V gene lookup returns CDR1 SGHAT and CDR2 FQDESV (reference sequence). Germline trimming cut 1 base from V and 5 bases from J; bases unmatched to any gene: 8. DNA for the CDR3: TGTGCCAGCAGCTTAGGGGCGGGGAGGGGCGAAAACATTCAGTACTTC. This sequence encodes CASSLGAGRGENIQYF.

The chain uses TRBV28 and TRBJ1-4, with 10 positions matching TRBD1. Germline lookup yields CDR1 MDHEN and CDR2 SYDVKM. Trimming removed 5 bases from V and 8 bases from J; junction bases left unmatched: 8. The CDR3 is made up of 15 amino acids. The CDR3 sequence: CASSVGQGGLEKLFF. Here the CDR3 DNA reads TGTGCCAGCAGTGTAGGACAGGGGGGGTTGGAAAAACTGTTTTTT.

This chain links TRBV5-1 with TRBJ1-4; D may be TRBD1 (5 bases). Germline CDR1 and CDR2: SGHRS and YFSETQ. CDR3 length: 15 amino acids. The V and J ends lost 2 bases and 3 bases respectively, with 11 bases between them. CDR3 residues: CASSFAGNANEKLFF. DNA of the CDR3: TGCGCCAGCAGCTTTGCAGGGAACGCTAATGAAAAACTGTTTTTT. Full variable domain (rest looked up from reference TRBV5-1 and TRBJ1-4): KAGVTQTPRYLIKTRGQQVTLSCSPISGHRSVSWYQQTPGQGLQFLFEYFSETQRNKGNFPGRFSGRQFSNSRSEMNVSTLELGDSALYLCASSFAGNANEKLFFGSGTQLSVL.

This sequence joins TRBV5-1 and TRBJ2-7; D is possibly TRBD2 (6 bases). V was cut by 0 bases and J by 4 bases, with 11 bases left in between. Per the germline V gene, CDR1 is SGHRS and CDR2 is YFSETQ. CDR3 length: 14 amino acids. The CDR3 DNA is TGCGCCAGCAGCTTGGCCGGAGGGGAGTACGAGCAGTACGTC. This encodes CASSLAGGEYEQYV.

The V and J genes are TRBV29-1 and TRBJ2-5; the D call may be TRBD1 or TRBD2 (5 bases each). CDR3 length: 11 residues. The germline V gene encodes CDR1 SQVTM and CDR2 ANQGSEA. V lost 3 bases to trimming and J lost 7 bases, with 9 bases between them. CDR3 nucleotides: TGCAGCGTTGAGAGGGACGGGACCCAGTACTTC. Translation gives CSVERDGTQYF.

The rearrangement uses TRBV7-2 and TRBJ2-2; 8 bases match TRBD1. This CDR3 spans 15 amino acids. The germline gives CDR1 SGHTA, CDR2 FQGNSA. J gave up 4 bases and V 5 bases, and 6 bases lay outside the gene matches. CDR3 nucleotide sequence: TGTGCCAGCAGCCCGGACAGGGCTAGCACCGGGGAGCTGTTTTTT. Protein: CASSPDRASTGELFF.

The chain couples TRBV29-1 to TRBJ2-5; no clear D gene. Germline V gene data show CDR1 as SQVTM and CDR2 as ANQGSEA. The length of the CDR3 is 11 residues. The V end was cut by 5 bases, the J end by 4 bases, with 8 bases between. The CDR3: CSVNQSETQYF. In DNA, the CDR3 is TGCAGCGTTAATCAGTCAGAGACCCAGTACTTC.

The chain recombines TRBV5-1 with TRBJ2-5, with TRBD2 matching 12 bases. This CDR3 has 19 amino acids. The V and J ends lost 2 bases and 1 base, in that order; junction bases with no gene match: 12. Per the germline V gene, CDR1 is SGHRS and CDR2 is YFSETQ. The CDR3 DNA is TGCGCCAGCAGCTTTAGGGCGGCAACTAGCGGGGGGCCCCAAGAGACCCAGTACTTC. Protein: CASSFRAATSGGPQETQYF.

This clone was seen a few times. V is TRBV19 and J is TRBJ2-2, with 9 nucleotides matching TRBD1. Germline CDR1 reads LNHDA; CDR2 reads SQIVND (reference sequence). V lost 7 bases and J lost 6; bases outside the gene matches: 12. This CDR3 is 16 amino acids long. The CDR3: CASKRDSGTGSGELFF. As DNA, the CDR3 is TGTGCCAGTAAAAGGGACTCCGGGACAGGGTCCGGGGAGCTGTTTTTT.

The chain carries TRBV27 and TRBJ2-5, with TRBD2 as a possible D gene (5 bases). From germline, CDR1 is MNHEY and CDR2 SMNVEV (reference sequence). V shed 3 bases and J shed 5 bases, with 16 bases lying between them. The CDR3 contains 15 residues. The CDR3 nucleotides are TGTGCCAGCAGTTTGGCCGGGGTTAGGGATGAGACCCAGTACTTC. The encoded protein is CASSLAGVRDETQYF.

This chain uses TRBV9 with TRBJ1-4, with a possible D match to TRBD1 (6 bases). In germline, CDR1 is SGDLS, CDR2 YYNGEE. The CDR3 totals 15 residues. V lost 4 bases and J lost 6, with 16 bases in between. The CDR3 loop is CASSRSLGADEKLFF. CDR3 coding DNA: TGTGCCAGCAGCCGATCATTGGGGGCGGATGAAAAACTGTTTTTT.

This CDR3 is CASSATGAGTEAFF. In nucleotides, the CDR3 is TGCGCCAGCAGCGCGACAGGGGCGGGCACTGAAGCTTTCTTT. This chain connects TRBV5-1 to TRBJ1-1; 8 bases align to TRBD1. This CDR3 comprises 14 residues. The trim removed 4 bases at V and 4 bases at J, leaving 6 bases unmatched. Germline CDR1 is SGHRS and CDR2 is YFSETQ. The complete variable domain, with remaining parts taken from reference TRBV5-1 and TRBJ1-1, reads KAGVTQTPRYLIKTRGQQVTLSCSPISGHRSVSWYQQTPGQGLQFLFEYFSETQRNKGNFPGRFSGRQFSNSRSEMNVSTLELGDSALYLCASSATGAGTEAFFGQGTRLTVV.

A few counts support this clone. The rearrangement uses TRBV5-1 and TRBJ1-5; 10 bases match TRBD1. The CDR3 loop spans 15 amino acids. Unmatched junction bases numbered 2, after V lost 0 bases and J lost 5 bases. The germline gives CDR1 SGHRS, CDR2 YFSETQ. In DNA, the CDR3 is TGCGCCAGCAGCTTGGAGGGACAGGGGCATCAGCCCCAGCATTTT. Translation: CASSLEGQGHQPQHF.

This chain joins TRBV19 and TRBJ1-1; 11 nucleotides match TRBD1. In germline, CDR1 is LNHDA, CDR2 SQIVND (reference sequence). The CDR3 runs 15 residues. Trimming at V came to 4 bases and at J to 5 bases, leaving 6 bases not matched to a gene. As DNA, the CDR3 is TGTGCCAGTAGTACCCGGACAGGGGGCAAGACTGAAGCTTTCTTT. It codes for CASSTRTGGKTEAFF.

The rearrangement uses TRBV29-1 and TRBJ2-1; perhaps TRBD1 as D (5 bases). There are 13 residues in the CDR3. CDR1 is SQVTM and CDR2 is ANQGSEA in the germline V gene. The V and J ends lost 4 bases and 4 bases respectively, with 11 bases between them. This chain's CDR3 is CSVGRDRYNEQFF. The CDR3 bases are TGCAGCGTTGGCAGGGATCGATACAATGAGCAGTTCTTC.

This chain links TRBV6-4 with TRBJ1-5; D remains ambiguous. The CDR3 spans 13 residues. Germline CDR1 MRHNA, CDR2 SNTAGT. V lost 6 bases to trimming and J lost 0 bases, with 6 bases between them. The CDR3 bases are TGTGCCAGCAGCGAATATAGCAATCAGCCCCAGCATTTT. This sequence encodes CASSEYSNQPQHF.

The rearrangement joins TRBV6-5 to TRBJ1-6, with D maybe TRBD1 (5 bases). Germline loops: CDR1 MNHEY, CDR2 SVGAGI. V was pared by 10 bases and J by 7 bases, with 20 bases between. CDR3 length equals 15 residues. The CDR3, as DNA: TGTGCCACCCCGGGGCAGGGAGGTAGCAATTCACCCCTCCACTTT. It is translated as CATPGQGGSNSPLHF.

The chain employs TRBV19 and TRBJ1-4; D ambiguous. With 11 bases removed from V and 3 bases from J, the gap between germline ends came to 16 bases. This CDR3 contains 14 residues. Germline V lookup: CDR1 LNHDA, CDR2 SQIVND (reference sequence). As DNA, the CDR3 is TGTGCCTGCAAGACCCGGGGATCTAATGAAAAACTGTTTTTT. Amino acid sequence: CACKTRGSNEKLFF.

The chain carries TRBV7-2 and TRBJ2-5, with 11 bases lining up with TRBD2. J gave up 3 bases and V 0 bases, and 15 bases lay outside the gene matches. The length of the CDR3 is 20 residues. Germline V gene data show CDR1 as SGHTA and CDR2 as FQGNSA. For the CDR3, the DNA is TGTGCCAGCAGCTTAGCTTCGTACTTTCTAGCGGGGGGCGAAAAAGAGACCCAGTACTTC. This encodes CASSLASYFLAGGEKETQYF.

In DNA, the CDR3 is TGTGCCAGCGATACCGGGAGCTCTGGAAACACCATATATTTT. Translation: CASDTGSSGNTIYF. The rearrangement joins TRBV18 to TRBJ1-3; D is unclear. Trimming cost V 8 bases and J 0 bases, with 11 bases left between them. CDR1 and CDR2 (germline): KGHSH, LQKENI. The CDR3 spans 14 residues.

V and J are TRBV30 and TRBJ1-5; 9 bases fit TRBD1. CDR1 and CDR2 (germline): GTSNPN, SVGIG (reference sequence). Trimming cost V 1 base and J 7 bases; bases outside gene matches: 5. The CDR3 has 14 residues. As DNA, the CDR3 is TGTGCCTGGAGTGCTGACAGGGGGGGACAGCCCCAGCATTTT. The encoded protein is CAWSADRGGQPQHF.